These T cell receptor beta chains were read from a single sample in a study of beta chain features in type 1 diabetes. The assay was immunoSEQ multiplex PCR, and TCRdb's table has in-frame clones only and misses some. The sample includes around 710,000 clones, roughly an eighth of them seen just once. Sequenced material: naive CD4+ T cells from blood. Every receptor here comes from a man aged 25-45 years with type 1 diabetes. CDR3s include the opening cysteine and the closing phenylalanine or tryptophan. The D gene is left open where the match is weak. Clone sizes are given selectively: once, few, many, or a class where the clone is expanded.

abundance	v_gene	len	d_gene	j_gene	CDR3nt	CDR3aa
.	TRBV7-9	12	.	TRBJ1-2	TGTGCCGGGGCTCCTGGGGACTATGGCTACACCTTC	CAGAPGDYGYTF
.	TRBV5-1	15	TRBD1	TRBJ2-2	TGCGCCAGCACGACCTCCGGGACAGGGACCGGGGAGCTGTTTTTT	CASTTSGTGTGELFF
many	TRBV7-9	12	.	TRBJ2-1	TGTGCCAGCAGCTTCGTGGGGAATGAGCAGTTCTTC	CASSFVGNEQFF
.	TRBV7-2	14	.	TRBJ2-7	TGTGCCAGCAGCTTAGTTTCCGGCAGGCCAACGCAGTACTTC	CASSLVSGRPTQYF
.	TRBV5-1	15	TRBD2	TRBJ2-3	TGCGCCAGCAGCTCGGGACTAGCGGGAACAGATACGCAGTATTTT	CASSSGLAGTDTQYF
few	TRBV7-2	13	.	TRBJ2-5	TGTGCCAGCAGCCAGGCGATTGTACAGACCCAGTACTTC	CASSQAIVQTQYF
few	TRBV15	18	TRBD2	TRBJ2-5	TGTGCCACCAGCAGAGCGTTCACTAGCGGGGGGAACCAAGAGACCCAGTACTTC	CATSRAFTSGGNQETQYF
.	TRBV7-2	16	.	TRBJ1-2	TGTGCCAGCAGCTTAGCCACAGGACAGACCAACTATGGCTACACCTTC	CASSLATGQTNYGYTF
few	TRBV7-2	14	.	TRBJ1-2	TGTGCCAGCAGCTTAACCACAGGACGCTATGGCTACACCTTC	CASSLTTGRYGYTF
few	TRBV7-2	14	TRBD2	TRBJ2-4	TGTGCCAGCAGTGGACTAGCGGGCCAAAACATTCAGTACTTC	CASSGLAGQNIQYF
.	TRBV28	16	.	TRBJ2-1	TGTGCCAGCAGGAGATCCCAGGGATTCCCGTACAATGAGCAGTTCTTC	CASRRSQGFPYNEQFF
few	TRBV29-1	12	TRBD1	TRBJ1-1	TGCAGCGTTTGGACAGGGAACACTGAAGCTTTCTTT	CSVWTGNTEAFF
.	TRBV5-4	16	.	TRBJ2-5	TGTGCCAGCAGCATAGGGAGCAACCCCTTCCAAGAGACCCAGTACTTC	CASSIGSNPFQETQYF
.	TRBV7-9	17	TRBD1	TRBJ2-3	TGTGCCAGCAGCCCCGGGACAGCTACAGTTGGCACAGATACGCAGTATTTT	CASSPGTATVGTDTQYF
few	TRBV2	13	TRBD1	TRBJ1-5	TGTGCCAGCATGACAGGGGGAAATCAGCCCCAGCATTTT	CASMTGGNQPQHF
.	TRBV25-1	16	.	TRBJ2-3	TGTGCCAGCACCGATGGGGGGATTAGTCAGTCAGATACGCAGTATTTT	CASTDGGISQSDTQYF
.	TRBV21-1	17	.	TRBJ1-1	TGTGCCAGCAGCACCGTAAGGGACAGGGGAACGAACACTGAAGCTTTCTTT	CASSTVRDRGTNTEAFF
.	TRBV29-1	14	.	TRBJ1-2	TGCAGCGTTGGCCCCGGGGCTGGGCTTCATGGCTACACCTTC	CSVGPGAGLHGYTF
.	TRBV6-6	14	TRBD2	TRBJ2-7	TGTGCCAGCAGCGGACTAGCTTCCTCCTACGAGCAGTACTTC	CASSGLASSYEQYF
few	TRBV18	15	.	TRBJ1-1	TGTGCCAGCTCAATCCGGACAGACATGAACACTGAAGCTTTCTTT	CASSIRTDMNTEAFF
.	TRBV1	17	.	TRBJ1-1	TGCACCAGCAGCCAAGGAAGGCGGGCAGGGGACCACACTGAAGCTTTCTTT	CTSSQGRRAGDHTEAFF
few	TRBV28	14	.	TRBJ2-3	TGTGCCAGCAGTCCTTCAGGGGTTAGTGATACGCAGTATTTT	CASSPSGVSDTQYF
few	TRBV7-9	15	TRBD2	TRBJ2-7	TGTGCCAGCAGCTCACTAGCGGGCCCTGTAGCTGAGCAGTACTTC	CASSSLAGPVAEQYF
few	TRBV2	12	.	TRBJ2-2	TGTGCCTCAAGGGGGGCGGCCGGGGAGCTGTTTTTT	CASRGAAGELFF
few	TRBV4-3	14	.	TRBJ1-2	TGCGCCAGCAGCCAAGATGGGGGACCTTATGGCTACACCTTC	CASSQDGGPYGYTF
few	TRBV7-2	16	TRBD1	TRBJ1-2	TGTGCCAGCAGCTCCCGTGAGGGGGCAGTTAACTATGGCTACACCTTC	CASSSREGAVNYGYTF
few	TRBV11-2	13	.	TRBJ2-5	TGTGCCAGCAGCCCGGGAAAGCAAGAGACCCAGTACTTC	CASSPGKQETQYF
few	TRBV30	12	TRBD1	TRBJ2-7	TGTGCCTGGAGGGGGACAGGGAGAGAGCAGTACTTC	CAWRGTGREQYF
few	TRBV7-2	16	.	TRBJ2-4	TGTGCCAGCAGCTTAGTAGGGAACGGGGCCAAAAACATTCAGTACTTC	CASSLVGNGAKNIQYF
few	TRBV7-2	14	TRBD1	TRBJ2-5	TGTGCCAGCAGCTCGCAGACAGGGCGCGAGACCCAGTACTTC	CASSSQTGRETQYF
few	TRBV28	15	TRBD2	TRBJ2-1	TGTGCCAGCGGGACTAGCGGGGGCTCCTACAATGAGCAGTTCTTC	CASGTSGGSYNEQFF
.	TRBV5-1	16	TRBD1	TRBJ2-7	TGCGCCAGCAGCTTCAGTTTGGACAGGGTTCCCTACGAGCAGTACTTC	CASSFSLDRVPYEQYF
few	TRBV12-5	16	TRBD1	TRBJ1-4	TGTGCTAGTGGTTTGGCATGGACAGGTTCTAATGAAAAACTGTTTTTT	CASGLAWTGSNEKLFF
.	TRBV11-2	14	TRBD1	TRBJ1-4	TGTGCCAGCAACCCAAGGGGGCCGGATGAAAAACTGTTTTTT	CASNPRGPDEKLFF
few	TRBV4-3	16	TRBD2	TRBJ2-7	TGCGCCAGCAGCCAACAACTAGCGGGGGGTTCCTACGAGCAGTACTTC	CASSQQLAGGSYEQYF
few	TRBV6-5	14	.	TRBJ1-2	TGTGCCAGCAGTTACTCGACCCAGAAGTATGGCTACACCTTC	CASSYSTQKYGYTF
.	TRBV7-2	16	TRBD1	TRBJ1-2	TGTGCCAGCAGCTTAGATGGGACAGGGAACAACTATGGCTACACCTTC	CASSLDGTGNNYGYTF
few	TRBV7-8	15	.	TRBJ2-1	TGTGCCAGCAGGTTACAGACGAGGGCCTACAATGAGCAGTTCTTC	CASRLQTRAYNEQFF
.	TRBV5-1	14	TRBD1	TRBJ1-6	TGCGCCAGCAGCTGGGACAGGGGCGGATCACCCCTCCACTTT	CASSWDRGGSPLHF
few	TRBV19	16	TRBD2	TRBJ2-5	TGTGCCAGTAGTATTAGCGGTGCGGGAGTGGGAGAGACCCAGTACTTC	CASSISGAGVGETQYF
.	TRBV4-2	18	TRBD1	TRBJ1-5	TGTGCCAGCAGCCAGGCTTTTGGACAGGGGGGAAATGATCAGCCCCAGCATTTT	CASSQAFGQGGNDQPQHF
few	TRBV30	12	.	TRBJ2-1	TGTGCCTGGAGTGTACAGGGACATGAGCAGTTCTTC	CAWSVQGHEQFF
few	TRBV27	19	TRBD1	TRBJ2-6	TGTGCCAGCAGTTCGAGAGGGGGCAGGGGGCACTCTGGGGCCAACGTCCTGACTTTC	CASSSRGGRGHSGANVLTF
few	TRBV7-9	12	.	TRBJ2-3	TGTGCCAGCAGCTTAGGGAAAGATACGCAGTATTTT	CASSLGKDTQYF
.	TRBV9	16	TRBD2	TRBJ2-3	TGTGCCAGCAGCACGACTAGCGGGGGGGCAGGAGATACGCAGTATTTT	CASSTTSGGAGDTQYF
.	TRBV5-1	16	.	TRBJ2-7	TGCGCCAGCAGCTTCCTACAGGGACAACGGGGTAACGAGCAGTACTTC	CASSFLQGQRGNEQYF
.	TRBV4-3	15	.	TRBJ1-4	TGCGCCAGCAGCCAAGGGTCGGGGGCCTATGAAAAACTGTTTTTT	CASSQGSGAYEKLFF
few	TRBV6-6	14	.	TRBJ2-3	TGTGCCAGCAGCCTGGGGCTCGACGAGGCTACGCAGTATTTT	CASSLGLDEATQYF
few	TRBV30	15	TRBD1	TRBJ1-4	TGTGCCTGGAACTCTGGGACAGTGGGGAAAGAAAAACTGTTTTTT	CAWNSGTVGKEKLFF
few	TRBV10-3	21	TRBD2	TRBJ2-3	TGTGCCATCAGTGAGTCGACGCTAGCGGGGGGCCCTCATCTTATAGCAGATACGCAGTATTTT	CAISESTLAGGPHLIADTQYF
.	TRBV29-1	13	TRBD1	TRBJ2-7	TGCAGCGTTGCCGGACAGGGAACCCACGAGCAGTACTTC	CSVAGQGTHEQYF
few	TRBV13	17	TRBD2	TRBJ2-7	TGTGCCAGCAGCTCTCGGCCGCAGCGGGGGAACACCTACGAGCAGTACTTC	CASSSRPQRGNTYEQYF
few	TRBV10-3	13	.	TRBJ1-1	TGTGCCATCGGCAGGGATGTGAACACTGAAGCTTTCTTT	CAIGRDVNTEAFF
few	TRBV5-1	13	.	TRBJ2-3	TGCGCCAGCAGCTTAGTCGGGGAAGATACGCAGTATTTT	CASSLVGEDTQYF
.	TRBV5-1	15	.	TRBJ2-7	TGCGCCAGCAGCTTGGTCCAGGGGTCGTTATACGAGCAGTACTTC	CASSLVQGSLYEQYF
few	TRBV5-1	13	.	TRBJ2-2	TGCGCCAGCAGCTTGGATAACACCGGGGAGCTGTTTTTT	CASSLDNTGELFF
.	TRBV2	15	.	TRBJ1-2	TGTGCCAGCACCGTCGGGGGGAGGGCCTACTATGGCTACACCTTC	CASTVGGRAYYGYTF